This T cell receptor (beta chain) was identified in a study of monozygotic twins with inflammatory bowel disease. TCRdb processed the 5' RACE reads again and assigns one entry to each CDR3 protein, with no DNA. The repertoire table contains approximately 390,000 distinct CDR3 sequences. The CDR3 consists of 18 residues. The germline CDR1 and CDR2 sequences are SGHAT and FQNNGV. This receptor was obtained from a human donor with ulcerative colitis or Crohn's disease, or a healthy co-twin of an affected twin (not recorded which). The sequencing sample was made of blood. The V gene is TRBV11-2, the J gene TRBJ2-3; TCRdb's assignment of TRBD2 cannot be checked, as there is no DNA. The CDR3 sequence is CASSLFGESGRLTDTQYF.